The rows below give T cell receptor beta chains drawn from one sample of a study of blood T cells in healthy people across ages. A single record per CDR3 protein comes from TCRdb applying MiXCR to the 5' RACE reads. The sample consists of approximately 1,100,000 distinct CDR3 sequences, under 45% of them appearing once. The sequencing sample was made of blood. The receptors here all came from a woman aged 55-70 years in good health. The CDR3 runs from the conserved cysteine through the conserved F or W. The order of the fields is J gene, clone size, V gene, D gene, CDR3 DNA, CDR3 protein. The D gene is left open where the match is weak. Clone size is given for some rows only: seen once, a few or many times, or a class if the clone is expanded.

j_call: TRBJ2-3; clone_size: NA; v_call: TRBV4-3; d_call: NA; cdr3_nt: TGCGCCAGCAGCCAAGTCTATCGGGGAGCGGATACGCAGTATTTT; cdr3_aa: CASSQVYRGADTQYF
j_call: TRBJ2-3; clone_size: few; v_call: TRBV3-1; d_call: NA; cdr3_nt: TGTGCCAGCAGCCAAGATCGCTCTGAGGAGAATACGCAGTATTTT; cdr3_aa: CASSQDRSEENTQYF
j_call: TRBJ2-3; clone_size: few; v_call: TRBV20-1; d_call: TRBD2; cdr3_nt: TGCAGTGCTAAGACGGTTAGCGGGAGGGGGCCGGGTACGCAGTATTTT; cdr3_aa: CSAKTVSGRGPGTQYF
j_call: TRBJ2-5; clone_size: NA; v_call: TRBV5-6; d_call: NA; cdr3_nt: TGTGCCAGCAGCGTGGTGGTGAATGAGACCCAGTACTTC; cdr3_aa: CASSVVVNETQYF
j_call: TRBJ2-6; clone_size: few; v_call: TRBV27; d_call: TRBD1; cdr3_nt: TGTGCCAGCAGTTTAGATCAGGGGGCCGGGGCCAACGTCCTGACTTTC; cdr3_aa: CASSLDQGAGANVLTF
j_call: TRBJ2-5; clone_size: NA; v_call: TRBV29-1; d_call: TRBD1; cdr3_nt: TGCAGCGTACGACCGGGACAGGCGTACAATGAGCAGTACTTC; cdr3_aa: CSVRPGQAYNEQYF
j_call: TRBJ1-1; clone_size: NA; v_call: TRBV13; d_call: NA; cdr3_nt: TGTGCCAGTAGCTTAGCCTTGTTCAACACTGAAGCTTTCTTT; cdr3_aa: CASSLALFNTEAFF
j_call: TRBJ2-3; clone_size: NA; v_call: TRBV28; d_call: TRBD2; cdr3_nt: TGTGCCAGCAGCCCGACTAGCGGGAGTTTTGGAGATACGCAGTATTTT; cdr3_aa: CASSPTSGSFGDTQYF
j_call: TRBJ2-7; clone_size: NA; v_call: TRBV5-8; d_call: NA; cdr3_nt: TGTGCCAGCAGCTTTAAATGGGACGGGGCCTACGAGCAGTACTTC; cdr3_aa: CASSFKWDGAYEQYF
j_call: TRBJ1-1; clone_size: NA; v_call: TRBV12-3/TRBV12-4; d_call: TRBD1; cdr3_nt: TGTGCCAGCAGTCCGTGGACAGGGGGAAGTGAAGCTTTCTTT; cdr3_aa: CASSPWTGGSEAFF
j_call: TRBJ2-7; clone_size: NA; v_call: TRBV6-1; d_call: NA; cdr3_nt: TGTGCCAGCAGTGAATTTGGCGGGGACCCCTACGAGCAGTACTTC; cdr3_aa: CASSEFGGDPYEQYF
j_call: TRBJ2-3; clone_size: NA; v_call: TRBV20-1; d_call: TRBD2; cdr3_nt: TGCAGTGCTAGAGATCATATCGGGAGGGCCAGAGATACGCAGTATTTT; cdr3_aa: CSARDHIGRARDTQYF
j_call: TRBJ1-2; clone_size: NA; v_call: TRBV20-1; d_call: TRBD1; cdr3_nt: TGCAGTGCTAGGCCACAGGGGAACTATGGCTACACCTTC; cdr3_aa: CSARPQGNYGYTF
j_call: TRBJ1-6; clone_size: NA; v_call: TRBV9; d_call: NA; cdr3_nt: TGTGCCAGCAGCCAGGGAGATAACAATTCACCCCTCCACTTT; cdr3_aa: CASSQGDNNSPLHF
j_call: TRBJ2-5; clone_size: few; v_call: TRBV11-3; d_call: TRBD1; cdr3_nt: TGTGCCAGCAGCTCGGGACAGGGCAGGGGGGAGACCCAGTACTTC; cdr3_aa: CASSSGQGRGETQYF
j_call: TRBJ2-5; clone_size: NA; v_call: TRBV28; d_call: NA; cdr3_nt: TGTGCCAGCAGCCCCCGGACCCCTTTAGAGACCCAGTACTTC; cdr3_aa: CASSPRTPLETQYF
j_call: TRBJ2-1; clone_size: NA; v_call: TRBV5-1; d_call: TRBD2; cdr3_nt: TGCGCCGGCAGTCTTTCACTAGCGGGGTACAATGAGCAGTTCTTC; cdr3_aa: CAGSLSLAGYNEQFF
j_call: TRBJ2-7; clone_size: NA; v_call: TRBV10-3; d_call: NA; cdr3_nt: TGTGCCATCACCTCTTTAGGCGAGCAGTACTTC; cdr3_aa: CAITSLGEQYF
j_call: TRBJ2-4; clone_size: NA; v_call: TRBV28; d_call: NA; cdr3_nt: TGTGCCAGCAGTTTTTCAGTCGGTCTCCCCAAAAACATTCAGTACTTC; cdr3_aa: CASSFSVGLPKNIQYF